This T cell receptor (beta chain) was sequenced for a study of blood T cells in healthy people across ages. Points from the study as a whole: Among long-lived donors, naive CD4+ cells were more numerous and diversity higher than in aged donors.

The CDR3 totals 15 residues. The germline CDR1 and CDR2 sequences are WSHSY and SAAADI. Losses at the gene ends were 4 bases for V and 5 bases for J; bases not matched to a gene: 7. Alongside a J-beta primer mix, a sample-barcoded 5' primer served in a second PCR lasting roughly 6 to 12 cycles. Using its own MiXCR run on the 5' RACE reads, TCRdb lists one record per CDR3 protein. The sample lists about 570,000 distinct CDR3 sequences; 27% were seen once. As for this clonotype: Its antigen is currently unknown.

These data were likewise used in another study, on T cells of mothers and their children.

The V and J genes are TRBV10-2 and TRBJ2-3; 9 bases fit TRBD2. The source is a boy aged 2 to 10 in good health. Sequenced: blood. The CDR3 DNA is TGCGCCAGCAGTGGGGTAGCGGGAGTGGTAGATACGCAGTATTTT. Protein: CASSGVAGVVDTQYF.